Sequencing of this TCR beta chain was carried out in a study of T-cell reconstitution after alpha-beta-depleted transplantation in children. Study conclusions and caveats: Newly produced T cells mostly provided counts and TCRbeta diversity after one year, as hyperexpanded clones declined. Some patients' high day-60 TCRbeta diversity was attributed to recipient cells surviving conditioning. Reportedly, roughly two months post-transplant, alpha-beta T cells arose from several hundred expanded graft clones.

For TCRbeta, the library was prepared with unique molecular identifiers. TCRdb re-called the PCR reads with MiXCR, one entry per CDR3 protein. The sample contains 200,000 or so distinct CDR3 sequences, 6.3% of which appear only once. This clonotype was counted ten times or more. Antigen: not known. The clonotype was recovered from a girl under three years old with combined immunodeficiency, due to receive a stem cell transplant. The input for sequencing was PBMCs, taken before TCRalphabeta/CD19-depleted stem cell transplant.

CDR3 DNA: TGTGCCAGCAGCTCGGGATCAGCCAAAAACATTCAGTACTTC. It yields the protein CASSSGSAKNIQYF. The chain links TRBV7-9 to TRBJ2-4; possible D gene TRBD2, 5 bases. The length of the CDR3 is 14 residues. Germline V gives CDR1 SEHNR, CDR2 FQNEAQ (reference sequence). Trimming removed 4 bases at V and 0 bases at J, with 7 bases between. Based on the CDR3 plus reference TRBV7-9 and TRBJ2-4, the full variable domain is DTGVSQNPRHKITKRGQNVTFRCDPISEHNRLYWYRQTLGQGPEFLTYFQNEAQLEKSRLLSDRFSAERPKGSFSTLEIQRTEQGDSAMYLCASSSGSAKNIQYFGAGTRLSVL.